This T cell receptor beta chain was sequenced during a study of blood T cells in healthy people across ages. The authors ran a second PCR of about 7 to 11 cycles using a sample-barcoded 5' primer and a J-beta primer mix. TCRdb itself ran the 5' RACE reads through MiXCR, one entry per CDR3 protein. The sample has about 1.6 million distinct CDR3 sequences; about 35% are singletons. The sequence was collected from a woman in her twenties or thirties in good health. The sequencing sample was made of blood.

The CDR3 reads CSARDPSAQFF. The CDR3 coding sequence is TGCAGTGCTAGAGATCCTTCCGCGCAGTTCTTC. V gene TRBV20-1 combines with J gene TRBJ2-1; no definite D call. V was trimmed by 0 bases and J by 12 bases, leaving 9 bases between them. CDR1 DFQATT and CDR2 SNEGSKA come from the germline V gene (reference sequence). This CDR3 is 11 amino acids long.